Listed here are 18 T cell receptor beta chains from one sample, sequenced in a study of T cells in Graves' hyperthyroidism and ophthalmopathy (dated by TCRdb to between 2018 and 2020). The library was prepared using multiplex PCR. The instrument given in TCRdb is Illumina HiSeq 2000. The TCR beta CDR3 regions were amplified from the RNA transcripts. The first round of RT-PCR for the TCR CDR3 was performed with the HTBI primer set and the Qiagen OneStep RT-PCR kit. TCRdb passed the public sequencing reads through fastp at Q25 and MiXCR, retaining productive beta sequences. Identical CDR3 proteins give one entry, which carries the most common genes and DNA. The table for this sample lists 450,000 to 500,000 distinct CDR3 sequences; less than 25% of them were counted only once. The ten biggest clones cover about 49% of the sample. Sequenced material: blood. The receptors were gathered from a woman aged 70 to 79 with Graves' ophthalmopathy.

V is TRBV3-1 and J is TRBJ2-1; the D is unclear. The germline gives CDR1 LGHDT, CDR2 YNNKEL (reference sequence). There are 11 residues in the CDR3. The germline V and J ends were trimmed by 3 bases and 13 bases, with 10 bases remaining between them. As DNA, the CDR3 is TGTGCCAGCAGCCAGGGTCCCATACAGTTCTTC. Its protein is CASSQGPIQFF.

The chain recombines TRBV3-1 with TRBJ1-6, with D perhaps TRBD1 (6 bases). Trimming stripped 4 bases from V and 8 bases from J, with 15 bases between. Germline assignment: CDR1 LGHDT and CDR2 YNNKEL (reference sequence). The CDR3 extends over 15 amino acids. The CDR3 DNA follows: TGTGCCAGCAGCCCCGTAGGGGGGGTGGATTCACCCCTCCACTTT. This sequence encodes CASSPVGGVDSPLHF.

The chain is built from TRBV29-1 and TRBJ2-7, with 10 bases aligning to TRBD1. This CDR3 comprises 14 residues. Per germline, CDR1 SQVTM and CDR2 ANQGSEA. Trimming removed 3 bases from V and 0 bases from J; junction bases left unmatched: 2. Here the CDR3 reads CSVEGQGSSYEQYF. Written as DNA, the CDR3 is TGCAGCGTTGAGGGACAGGGGAGCTCCTACGAGCAGTACTTC.

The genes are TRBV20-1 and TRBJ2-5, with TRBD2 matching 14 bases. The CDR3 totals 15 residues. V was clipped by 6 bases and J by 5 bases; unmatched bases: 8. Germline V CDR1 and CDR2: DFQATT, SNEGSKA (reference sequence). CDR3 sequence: CSAKTSGRAWETQYF. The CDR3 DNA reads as TGCAGTGCCAAGACTAGCGGGAGGGCCTGGGAGACCCAGTACTTC.

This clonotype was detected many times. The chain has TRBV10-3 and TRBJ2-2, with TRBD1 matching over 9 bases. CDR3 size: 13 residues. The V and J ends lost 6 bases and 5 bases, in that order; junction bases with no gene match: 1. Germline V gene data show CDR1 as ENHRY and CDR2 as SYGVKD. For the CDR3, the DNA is TGTGCCATCAGGGGACAGGGAACCGGGGAGCTGTTTTTT. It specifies CAIRGQGTGELFF.

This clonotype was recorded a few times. The CDR3 region is CASSYSIQDLRVNYGYTF. CDR3 bases: TGTGCCAGCAGTTACTCGATTCAGGATCTAAGGGTAAACTATGGCTACACCTTC. The gene calls are TRBV6-2 or TRBV6-3 and TRBJ1-2, with D unresolved. From germline, CDR1 is MNHEY and CDR2 SVGEGT. The V and J ends lost 0 bases and 2 bases respectively, with 19 bases between them. The CDR3 covers 18 residues.

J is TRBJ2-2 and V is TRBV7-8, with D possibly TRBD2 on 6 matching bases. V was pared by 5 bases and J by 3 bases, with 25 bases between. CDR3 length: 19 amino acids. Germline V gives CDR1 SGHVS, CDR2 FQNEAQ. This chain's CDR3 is CASSPRIWRAKKDTGELFF. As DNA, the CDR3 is TGTGCCAGCAGCCCGCGCATCTGGAGGGCCAAGAAGGACACCGGGGAGCTGTTTTTT.

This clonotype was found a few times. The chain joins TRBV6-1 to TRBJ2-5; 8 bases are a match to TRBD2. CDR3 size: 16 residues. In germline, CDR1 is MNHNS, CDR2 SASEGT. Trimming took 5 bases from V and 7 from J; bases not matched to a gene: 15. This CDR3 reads CASSRGRGGGHGTQYF. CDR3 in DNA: TGTGCCAGCAGTCGGGGCCGGGGGGGAGGGCACGGGACCCAGTACTTC.

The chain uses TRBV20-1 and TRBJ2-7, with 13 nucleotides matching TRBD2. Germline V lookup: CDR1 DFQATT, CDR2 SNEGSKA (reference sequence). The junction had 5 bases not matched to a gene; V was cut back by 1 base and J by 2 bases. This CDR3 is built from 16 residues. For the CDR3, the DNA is TGCAGTGCTAGAGCTACTAGCGGGAGGGCGACCTACGAGCAGTACTTC. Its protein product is CSARATSGRATYEQYF.

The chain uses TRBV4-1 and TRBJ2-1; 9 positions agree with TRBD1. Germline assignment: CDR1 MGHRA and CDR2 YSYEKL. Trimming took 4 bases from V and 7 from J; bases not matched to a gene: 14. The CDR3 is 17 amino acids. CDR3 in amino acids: CASSPPPPRDRVNEQFF. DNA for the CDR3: TGCGCCAGCAGCCCTCCTCCTCCCCGGGACAGGGTTAATGAGCAGTTCTTC.

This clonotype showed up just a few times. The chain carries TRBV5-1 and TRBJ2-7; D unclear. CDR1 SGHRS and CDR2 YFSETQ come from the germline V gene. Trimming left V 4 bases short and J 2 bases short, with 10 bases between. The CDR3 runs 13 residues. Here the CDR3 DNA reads TGCGCCAGCAGCCCCGGTCCAACCTACGAGCAGTACTTC. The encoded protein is CASSPGPTYEQYF.

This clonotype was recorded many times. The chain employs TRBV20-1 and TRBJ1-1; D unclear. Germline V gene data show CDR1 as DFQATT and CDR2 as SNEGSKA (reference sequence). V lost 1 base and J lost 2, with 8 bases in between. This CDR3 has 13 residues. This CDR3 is CSARAGGNTEAFF. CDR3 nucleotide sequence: TGCAGTGCTAGAGCAGGAGGCAACACTGAAGCTTTCTTT.

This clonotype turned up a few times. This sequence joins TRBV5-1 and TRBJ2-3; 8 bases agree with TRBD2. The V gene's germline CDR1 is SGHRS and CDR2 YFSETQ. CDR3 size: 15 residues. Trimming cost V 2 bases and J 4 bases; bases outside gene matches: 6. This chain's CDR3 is CASSFLGLAADTQYF. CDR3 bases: TGCGCCAGCAGCTTCTTAGGACTAGCAGCAGATACGCAGTATTTT.

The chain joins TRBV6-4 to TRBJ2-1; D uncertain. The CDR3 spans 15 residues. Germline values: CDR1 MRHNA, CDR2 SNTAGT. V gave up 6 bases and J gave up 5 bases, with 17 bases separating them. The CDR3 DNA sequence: TGTGCCAGCAGCCTGGGCCTCCCGGCTGACAATGAGCAGTTCTTC. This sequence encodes CASSLGLPADNEQFF.

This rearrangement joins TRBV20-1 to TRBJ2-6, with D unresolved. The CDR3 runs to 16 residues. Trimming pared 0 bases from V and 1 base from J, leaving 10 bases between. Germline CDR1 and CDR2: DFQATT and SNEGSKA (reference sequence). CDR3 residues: CSARDPRQSGANVLTF. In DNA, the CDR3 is TGCAGTGCTAGAGATCCGAGGCAGTCTGGGGCCAACGTCCTGACTTTC.

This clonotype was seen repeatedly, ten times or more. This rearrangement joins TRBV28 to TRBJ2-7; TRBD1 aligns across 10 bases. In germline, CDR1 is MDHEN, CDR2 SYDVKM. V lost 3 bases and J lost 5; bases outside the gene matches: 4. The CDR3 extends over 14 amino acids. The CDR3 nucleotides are TGTGCCAGCAGTTTCCGGGACAGGGGTCACGAGCAGTACTTC. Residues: CASSFRDRGHEQYF.

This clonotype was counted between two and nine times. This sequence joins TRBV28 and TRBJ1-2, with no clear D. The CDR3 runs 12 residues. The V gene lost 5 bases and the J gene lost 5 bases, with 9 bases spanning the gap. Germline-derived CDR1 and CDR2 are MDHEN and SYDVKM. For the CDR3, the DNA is TGTGCCAGCAGTGTCTTAGTATATGGCTACACCTTC. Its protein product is CASSVLVYGYTF.

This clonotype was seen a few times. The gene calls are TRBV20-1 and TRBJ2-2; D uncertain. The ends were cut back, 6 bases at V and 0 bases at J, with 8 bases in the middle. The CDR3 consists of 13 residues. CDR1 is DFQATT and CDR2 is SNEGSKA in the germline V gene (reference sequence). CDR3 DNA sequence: TGCAGTGCGATAGACACGAACACCGGGGAGCTGTTTTTT. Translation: CSAIDTNTGELFF.